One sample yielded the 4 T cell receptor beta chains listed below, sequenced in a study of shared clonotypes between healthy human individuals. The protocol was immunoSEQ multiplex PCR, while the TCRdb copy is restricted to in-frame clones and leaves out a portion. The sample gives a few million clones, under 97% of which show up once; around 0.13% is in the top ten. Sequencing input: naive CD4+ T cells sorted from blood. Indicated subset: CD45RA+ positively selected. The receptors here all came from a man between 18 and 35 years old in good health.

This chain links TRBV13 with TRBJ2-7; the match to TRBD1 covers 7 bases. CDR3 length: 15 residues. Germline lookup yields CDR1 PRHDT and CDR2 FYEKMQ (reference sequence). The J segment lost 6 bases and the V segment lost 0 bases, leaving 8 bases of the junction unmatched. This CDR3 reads CASSLGSRGSGEQYF. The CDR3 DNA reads TGTGCCAGCAGCTTAGGGAGCAGGGGGAGTGGCGAGCAGTACTTC.

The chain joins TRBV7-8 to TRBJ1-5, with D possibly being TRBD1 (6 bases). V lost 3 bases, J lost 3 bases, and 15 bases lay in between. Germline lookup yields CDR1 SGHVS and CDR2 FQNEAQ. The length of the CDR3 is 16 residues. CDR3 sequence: CASSFGGRWDNQPQHF. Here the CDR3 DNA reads TGTGCCAGCAGCTTCGGGGGGCGGTGGGACAATCAGCCCCAGCATTTT. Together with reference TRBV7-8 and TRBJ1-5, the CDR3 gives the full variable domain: GAGVSQSPRYKVAKRGQDVALRCDPISGHVSLFWYQQALGQGPEFLTYFQNEAQLDKSGLPSDRFFAERPEGSVSTLKIQRTQQEDSAVYLCASSFGGRWDNQPQHFGDGTRLSIL.

CDR3 coding DNA: TGTGCCAGCAGCATGCGAGGGACAGATACGCAGTATTTT. Protein product: CASSMRGTDTQYF. The gene calls are TRBV7-9 and TRBJ2-3; the D gene is possibly TRBD2 (5 bases). Germline V gives CDR1 SEHNR, CDR2 FQNEAQ (reference sequence). The CDR3 consists of 13 residues. V shed 5 bases and J shed 3 bases, with 9 bases lying between them. The complete variable domain, with remaining parts taken from reference TRBV7-9 and TRBJ2-3, reads DTGVSQNPRHKITKRGQNVTFRCDPISEHNRLYWYRQTLGQGPEFLTYFQNEAQLEKSRLLSDRFSAERPKGSFSTLEIQRTEQGDSAMYLCASSMRGTDTQYFGPGTRLTVL.

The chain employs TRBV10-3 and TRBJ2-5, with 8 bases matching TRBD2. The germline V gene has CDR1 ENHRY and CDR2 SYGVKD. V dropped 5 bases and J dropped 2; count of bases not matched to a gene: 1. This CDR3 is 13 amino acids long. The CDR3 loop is CAISSGGQETQYF. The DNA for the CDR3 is TGTGCCATCAGTAGCGGGGGACAAGAGACCCAGTACTTC.